These T cell receptor beta chains were read from a single sample in a study of T cell responses to AZD1222 COVID-19 vaccine. This table comes from immunoSEQ multiplex PCR, and its TCRdb copy is limited to in-frame clones, with some not included. This sample yields about 83,000 clones, of which around 87% are seen a single time; roughly 4.7% belongs to the top ten. Material: peripheral blood, obtained on day 0 of MenACWY control vaccination. These receptors originate from an adult in good health. The CDR3 runs from the conserved cysteine through the conserved F or W. D genes are given only for firm matches. Only part of the rows carry a size: once, few, many, or a class if the clone is expanded.

j_call clone_size v_call d_call cdr3_nt cdr3_aa
TRBJ1-1 . TRBV7-9 . TGTGCCAGCAGCTTAGAAACAGGTACTGAAGCTTTCTTT CASSLETGTEAFF
TRBJ2-2 once TRBV9 . TGTGCCAGCAGCGTAGTGGCTTCAGGCGGGGAGCTGTTTTTT CASSVVASGGELFF
TRBJ1-2 once TRBV5-6 TRBD1 TGTGCCAGCGGAGCCCGGGCAGGGGGGATCTATGGCTACACCTTC CASGARAGGIYGYTF
TRBJ2-2 . TRBV7-3 TRBD1 TGTGCCAGCAGCTCCTACAGGGGAACGGAAATCGGGGAGCTGTTTTTT CASSSYRGTEIGELFF
TRBJ2-1 . TRBV24-1 . TGTGCCACCAGTGATTTAGGAGATAATGAGCAGTTCTTC CATSDLGDNEQFF
TRBJ1-1 . TRBV29-1 . TGCTCGGTGACCCTGAACACTGAAGCTTTCTTT CSVTLNTEAFF
TRBJ2-1 . TRBV14 TRBD2 TGTGCCAGCAGCCTACCTAGCGGTTCCTACAATGAGCAGTTCTTC CASSLPSGSYNEQFF
TRBJ1-1 . TRBV25-1 TRBD1 TGTGCCAGCAGTGCGACAGGGCTCACTGAAGCTTTCTTT CASSATGLTEAFF
TRBJ2-5 . TRBV7-9 . TGTGCCAGCAGCGGAGAAGGGAGTCGGGAGACCCAGTACTTC CASSGEGSRETQYF
TRBJ2-1 once TRBV18 TRBD2 TGTGCCAGCTCACAAGGGACTAGCGGGAGTGTTGAGCAGTTCTTC CASSQGTSGSVEQFF
TRBJ1-1 few TRBV18 . TGTGCCAGCTCACCTCAGTCAGGAATGAACACTGAAGCTTTCTTT CASSPQSGMNTEAFF
TRBJ1-4 . TRBV19 TRBD1 TGTGCCAGTAGTACGGCAGGGGGGCCTAATGAAAAACTGTTTTTT CASSTAGGPNEKLFF
TRBJ1-2 . TRBV6-5 . TGTGCCAGCAGTTACTCGTTACAGACGGCTGGCTACACCTTC CASSYSLQTAGYTF
TRBJ1-1 . TRBV5-6 . TGTGCCAGCAGCTTAAGTTATGTCCGGGAGAACACTGAAGCTTTCTTT CASSLSYVRENTEAFF
TRBJ1-2 . TRBV10-3 TRBD1 TGTGCCATCACGGGACAGGAGATTAACTATGGCTACACCTTC CAITGQEINYGYTF
TRBJ1-3 . TRBV5-4 . TGTGCCAGCAGCTTGGGAAGGGGCCTCTCTGGAAACACCATATATTTT CASSLGRGLSGNTIYF
TRBJ1-4 . TRBV18 . TGTGCCAGCTCACCAGTACCTCTCGGAGTTGCAATAGCAACTAATGAAAAACTGTTTTTT CASSPVPLGVAIATNEKLFF
TRBJ1-5 . TRBV28 . TGTGCCAGACAGACAGCGGCAGGGCAGCCCCAGCATTTT CARQTAAGQPQHF
TRBJ2-7 . TRBV27 TRBD1 TGTGCCAGCAGTTTGGGACAGAGCTACGAGCAGTACTTC CASSLGQSYEQYF
TRBJ2-7 . TRBV6-1 . TGTGCCAGCAGTGAAGTTCTACCTGGGTACGAGCAGTACTTC CASSEVLPGYEQYF
TRBJ1-5 . TRBV7-2 . TGTGCCAGCAGCTTAAGGGTACTTGGCAATCAGCCCCAGCATTTT CASSLRVLGNQPQHF
TRBJ2-1 . TRBV11-3 . TGTGCCAGCAGCTTAGGTCGAGATGAGCAGTTCTTC CASSLGRDEQFF
TRBJ1-5 . TRBV2 . TGTGCCAGCAGTGTAACGCGAGGGAATCAGCCCCAGCATTTT CASSVTRGNQPQHF
TRBJ1-3 . TRBV2 . TGTGCCAGCAGTGAATACCAGATCTCAATCTCTGGAAACACCATATATTTT CASSEYQISISGNTIYF